A selection of T cell receptor beta chains follows, all from one sample in a study of neurological immune-mediated disorders. TCRdb independently ran MiXCR on the 5' RACE reads; one entry per CDR3 protein. The repertoire includes 36,000 or so distinct CDR3 sequences, around a tenth of them detected once, and about 7% sits in the top ten. Sequences were obtained from PBMCs. The source of these receptors is a woman under 40 with HTLV-1-associated myelopathy (HAM/TSP). Both conserved end residues are part of each CDR3. The order of the fields is clone size, D gene, J gene, V gene, CDR3 DNA, CDR3 protein. The D gene is left open where the match is weak. Size values are once, few and many counts, or a class for expanded clones, and some rows have none.

>many|TRBD2|TRBJ2-2|TRBV4-1
TGCGCCAGCAGCCAAGCGCCAATTGCTAGCGGGTCGAACACCGGGGAGCTGTTTTTT
CASSQAPIASGSNTGELFF
>many|TRBD1|TRBJ2-6|TRBV12-3/TRBV12-4
TGTGCCAGCAGTCCCCTCTCCCTCAGGGGGCGAGGCCAAGAGCCTGGAGCCAACGTCCTGACTTTC
CASSPLSLRGRGQEPGANVLTF
>-|-|TRBJ1-1|TRBV5-1
-
CASSFYICSAPEGTEAFF
>many|-|TRBJ2-7|TRBV5-1
TGCGCCAGCAGCCCCCGGGGCTACGAGCAGTACTTC
CASSPRGYEQYF
>many|TRBD2|TRBJ2-1|TRBV5-5
TGTGCCAGCACCCCGGGGGGGTACTACAATGAGCAGTTCTTC
CASTPGGYYNEQFF
>once|TRBD1|TRBJ1-2|TRBV7-9
TGTGCCAGCAGCTTATCTCGAGGGGGCGCGGGCTATGGCTACACCTTC
CASSLSRGGAGYGYTF
>-|-|TRBJ2-7|TRBV20-1
TGCAGCGCCTTAGGAGTAGGCTACGAGCAGTACTTC
CSALGVGYEQYF
>-|-|TRBJ1-5|TRBV5-1
TGCGCCAGCAGATTGGATCAGCCCCAGCATTTT
CASRLDQPQHF
>many|TRBD2|TRBJ2-1|TRBV20-1
TGCAGTGCTAGACCTACTAGCGGGGGGGCCAGTGAGCAGTTCTTC
CSARPTSGGASEQFF
>many|-|TRBJ1-5|TRBV30
TGTGCCTGGAGCCTGGACCGGGTACAGCCCCAGCATTTT
CAWSLDRVQPQHF
>many|-|TRBJ2-3|TRBV20-1
TGCAGTGCCCTCAGCAGGGCAGATACGCAGTATTTT
CSALSRADTQYF
>many|TRBD1|TRBJ2-3|TRBV5-6
TGTGCCAGCAGCTGGGGGACAGGGGCAGATACGCAGTATTTT
CASSWGTGADTQYF
>many|-|TRBJ1-5|TRBV20-1
TGCAGTGCGAAGATGGGGGGTCAGCCCCAGCATTTT
CSAKMGGQPQHF
>many|-|TRBJ1-6|TRBV20-1
TGCAGTGCTAGTTATGGGAGCTCCTATAATTCACCCCTCCACTTT
CSASYGSSYNSPLHF
>many|TRBD1|TRBJ1-1|TRBV6-1
TGTGCCAGCACTATCCGCCGGGACAGGGTTAGCACTGAAGCTTTCTTT
CASTIRRDRVSTEAFF
>-|TRBD1|TRBJ1-2|TRBV5-6
TGTGCCAGCAGCCAGGGACAGGCGAGCTATGGCTACACCTTC
CASSQGQASYGYTF
>many|TRBD1|TRBJ2-1|TRBV5-1
TGCGCCAGCAGCTTGGCGGGACAGGTGGCCAGCAATGAGCAGTTCTTC
CASSLAGQVASNEQFF
>many|TRBD2|TRBJ2-7|TRBV20-1
TGCAGTGCTAGAGATACTAGCGGGGGGCGGTTGAGGGAGCAGTACTTC
CSARDTSGGRLREQYF
>many|-|TRBJ2-3|TRBV5-1
TGCGCCAGCAGCTTGGGCGGCACAGATACGCAGTATTTT
CASSLGGTDTQYF
>many|TRBD2|TRBJ2-6|TRBV20-1
TGCAGTGCCCCGGCCAAGCTAGCGGGAGACGTCCTGACTTTC
CSAPAKLAGDVLTF
>many|-|TRBJ2-1|TRBV28
TGTGCCAGCAGCGGGGGTCGGAGCTACAATGAGCAGTTCTTC
CASSGGRSYNEQFF
>medium-sized|-|TRBJ1-6|TRBV3-1
TGTGCCAGCACCCGAAGGGGCTATAATTCACCCCTCCACTTT
CASTRRGYNSPLHF
>many|-|TRBJ2-3|TRBV20-1
TGCAGTGCTAGTAGGGGGGACGGGGATACGCAGTATTTT
CSASRGDGDTQYF
>-|-|TRBJ2-7|TRBV5-1
TGCGCCAGCAGCCCGACAGCCTACGAGCAGTACTTC
CASSPTAYEQYF
>many|-|TRBJ1-2|TRBV9
TGTGCCAGCAGCGAAACTACAGGAGTCTATGGCTACACCTTC
CASSETTGVYGYTF
>many|TRBD1|TRBJ2-1|TRBV5-1
TGCGCCAGCAGCTTGGAAGGGGGCCGACACAATGAGCAGTTCTTC
CASSLEGGRHNEQFF
>-|TRBD2|TRBJ2-1|TRBV20-1
TGCAGTGCAACGGGGGGGAATTACAATGAGAAGTTCTTC
CSATGGNYNEKFF
>many|TRBD1|TRBJ1-1|TRBV29-1
TGCAGCGTGTACCGGGACAGGGTCACTGAAGCTTTCTTT
CSVYRDRVTEAFF
>many|-|TRBJ2-7|TRBV20-1
TGCAGTGCTAGAGACCTTACCGAGCGGGAGCAGTACTTC
CSARDLTEREQYF
>many|TRBD1|TRBJ1-5|TRBV12-3/TRBV12-4
TGTGCCAGCAGCCGCGACAGGGAGGAGCCCCAGCATTTT
CASSRDREEPQHF
>many|TRBD2|TRBJ2-3|TRBV5-1
TGCGCCAGCAGCCCAGCGGGGGGACGGGATACGCAGTATTTT
CASSPAGGRDTQYF
>many|TRBD1|TRBJ2-1|TRBV20-1
TGCAGTGCTAGACGCCTTACGGACAGGGATTACAATGAGCAGTTCTTC
CSARRLTDRDYNEQFF
>many|-|TRBJ1-5|TRBV10-2
TGCGCCAGCAGTGAGGGACAGAACAATCAGCCCCAGCATTTT
CASSEGQNNQPQHF
>many|TRBD1|TRBJ1-1|TRBV27
TGTGCCAGCAGGCGACAGGGCCTGGCTGAAGCTTTCTTT
CASRRQGLAEAFF
>many|-|TRBJ1-4|TRBV5-6
TGTGCCAGCAGCTTGGCCAACAGGGTCCGACGTGCTAATGAAAAACTGTTTTTT
CASSLANRVRRANEKLFF
>many|-|TRBJ2-5|TRBV12-3/TRBV12-4
TGTGCCAGCAGTTTAAAGGTGGGCTCGGACCGAGGGACCCAGTACTTC
CASSLKVGSDRGTQYF
>many|TRBD2|TRBJ2-1|TRBV7-2
TGTGCCAGCAGCGACCCCAGGGCTAGCGGGGTCTTTGGGAACAATGAGCAGTTCTTC
CASSDPRASGVFGNNEQFF
>-|TRBD2|TRBJ2-1|TRBV7-8
TGTGCCAGCAGCGCTAGCGGGGTAGGTAGGGGTGAGCAGTTCTTC
CASSASGVGRGEQFF
>many|-|TRBJ2-1|TRBV7-9
TGTGCCAGCAGCTTAGAGCCCCGTATAGCCGGGCCGGTAGAGTTCTTC
CASSLEPRIAGPVEFF
>many|-|TRBJ1-5|TRBV5-5
TGTGCCAGCAGCTTGGAGCCGTTAGAGCCCCAGCATTTT
CASSLEPLEPQHF
>many|-|TRBJ1-4|TRBV24-1
TGTGCCACCAGTGATCCTGGACGGGAAGGGGAAAAACTGTTTTTT
CATSDPGREGEKLFF
>many|TRBD1|TRBJ1-1|TRBV12-3/TRBV12-4
TGTGCCAGCACCAGGGACAGGGGGCGTAGGTGGACTGAAGCTTTCTTT
CASTRDRGRRWTEAFF
>many|-|TRBJ2-3|TRBV5-1
TGCGCCAGCAGCTTGGCCTATTCTGGGGCCACAGATACGCAGTATTTT
CASSLAYSGATDTQYF
>many|-|TRBJ2-7|TRBV5-1
TGCGCCAGCAGCCCCTCGGTCGATTACGAGCAGTACTTC
CASSPSVDYEQYF
>many|TRBD2|TRBJ2-5|TRBV5-1
TGCGCCAGCAGCCGGACTAGCGGGGGGGTACAAGAGACCCAGTACTTC
CASSRTSGGVQETQYF
>-|-|TRBJ1-1|TRBV27
TGTGCCATCGGACACCTTGAAGCTTTCTTT
CAIGHLEAFF
>many|-|TRBJ2-1|TRBV20-1
TGCAGTGCTTGGGGGGCTAATGAGCAGTTCTTC
CSAWGANEQFF
>many|TRBD2|TRBJ2-1|TRBV5-1
TGCGCCAGCAGCCGGCTAGCGGGGGGGGACAATGAGCAGTTCTTC
CASSRLAGGDNEQFF
>many|-|TRBJ2-7|TRBV29-1
TGCAGCGTGACACCAAACCGTCTAGGGGGCGAGCAGTACTTC
CSVTPNRLGGEQYF